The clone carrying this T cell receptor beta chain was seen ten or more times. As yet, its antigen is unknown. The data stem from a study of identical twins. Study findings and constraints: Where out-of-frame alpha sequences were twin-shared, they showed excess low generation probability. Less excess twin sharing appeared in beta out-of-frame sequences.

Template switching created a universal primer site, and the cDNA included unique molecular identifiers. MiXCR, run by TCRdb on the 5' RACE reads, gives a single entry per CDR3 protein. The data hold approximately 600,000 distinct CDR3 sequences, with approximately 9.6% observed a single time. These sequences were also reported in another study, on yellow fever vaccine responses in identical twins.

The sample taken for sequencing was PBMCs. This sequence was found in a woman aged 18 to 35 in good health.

CDR3 sequence (DNA): TGTGCCAGCAGCTTTAGGGACACCCCCTACGAGCAGTACTTC. Translated, it gives CASSFRDTPYEQYF. The chain carries TRBV7-9 and TRBJ2-7; a possible D gene is TRBD1 (6 bases). V was cut by 3 bases and J by 2 bases, with 11 bases left in between. The CDR3 is 14 amino acids. Germline V gene sequence: CDR1 SEHNR, CDR2 FQNEAQ (reference sequence).